The source of this TCR beta chain is a study of blood T cell repertoires in COVID-19. Study details: Specimens from acute and convalescent COVID-19 originated in the United States, Italy and Spain.

In the authors' methods: Amplified reference gene primers provided the basis for estimating nucleated cell counts. TCRdb keeps only in-frame clones here, not all; method: immunoSEQ multiplex PCR. V and J calls and clone size are copied from that table; D and trimming were computed from the DNA. This repertoire shows under 350,000 clones, about nine tenths found once; its top ten account for less than 2%. V lost 5 bases to trimming and J lost 11 bases; unmatched junction nucleotides: 5. From germline, CDR1 is DFQATT and CDR2 SNEGSKA (reference sequence). The CDR3 loop spans 10 amino acids. Participants' own reports of clinical history determined their cohort assignment. Each recovered donor of Cohort 3 presented with two negative PCRs, clearance, or symptom resolution.

The chain couples TRBV20-1 to TRBJ1-1; 7 positions agree with TRBD1. The sample was PBMCs or T cells enriched from blood (not recorded which). The sequence was collected from a woman aged 40 to 50 who had recovered from COVID-19. Here the CDR3 reads CSAETGRAFF. In DNA, the CDR3 is TGCAGTGCTGAGACAGGGAGGGCTTTCTTT.